Here is one T cell receptor beta chain with its context. Antigen specificity is unknown. Clones were sequenced by immunoSEQ multiplex PCR, and TCRdb holds only the in-frame ones, with some missing. This sample has about 140,000 clones, with roughly 79% found just once. This specimen belongs to a study of cytomegalovirus exposure and HLA in healthy donors. The wider study: The same platform was used for the roughly 120 validation repertoires as for the roughly 700 first-cohort repertoires, as reported in a later analysis.

Study outcomes and limitations: Reported performance of the classifier showed diagnosis of cytomegalovirus status with high specificity and sensitivity.

V dropped 0 bases and J dropped 5 bases, with 17 bases sitting between them. Looked up from germline, CDR1 is SGHTS and CDR2 is YDEGEE. This CDR3 region has 16 residues. The chain carries TRBV5-8 and TRBJ1-1; D remains ambiguous. The clonotype originates from a man aged 25 to 45 in good health and CMV-seropositive. The specimen was PBMCs. This chain's CDR3 is CASSLGPGHMRTEAFF. CDR3 sequence (DNA): TGTGCCAGCAGCTTGGGGCCGGGTCACATGAGGACTGAAGCTTTCTTT.